Here is one TCR beta chain with its context. Its antigen remains unidentified. Data came from immunoSEQ multiplex PCR; TCRdb stores just in-frame clones and leaves some out. The table has 25,000 to 30,000 clones, over 85% seen once. This entry belongs to a study of graft-versus-host responses after intestinal transplantation. On the study more broadly: Each transplant was multivisceral, liver-intestinal, or isolated intestinal. Every recipient had anti-thymocyte globulin induction and two to three years of tacrolimus plus steroids.

General observations from the study: Those patients showing graft-donor T cell macrochimerism displayed high graft-versus-host to host-versus-graft clonal ratios in allografts. Declines in HvG clones occurring early post-transplant were associated with peak circulating GvH clone levels.

Germline lookup yields CDR1 SGHAT and CDR2 FQNNGV. This CDR3 has 15 amino acids. V shed 5 bases, J shed 4 bases, and the junction held 8 bases outside the gene matches. The receptor was derived from a human patient who received an intestinal transplant, so some T cells may come from the graft donor. This sample comprised PBMCs, obtained around 29 days after intestinal transplant. The gene calls are TRBV11-2 and TRBJ2-5; 9 bases line up with TRBD1. The chain's CDR3 is CASSDRDRVLETQYF. CDR3 coding DNA: TGTGCCAGCAGCGACCGGGACAGGGTCTTAGAGACCCAGTACTTC.